These 14 T cell receptor beta chains came from one sample sequenced in a study of CD8+ T cells in alopecia areata. RNA was isolated and reverse transcribed to cDNA, the sequencing template. Produced via immunoSEQ multiplex PCR; TCRdb's table is partial and in-frame only. The sample has more than 200,000 clones; about 68% are singletons. The starting material was CD4+ T cells sorted from blood, obtained at week 0. The receptor source for this set is a human donor with alopecia areata.

This CDR3 is CASSPTGGDSPLHF. CDR3 in DNA: TGTGCCAGCAGTCCTACAGGGGGGGATTCACCCCTCCACTTT. The chain recombines TRBV25-1 with TRBJ1-6, with TRBD1 matching 8 bases. Germline-derived CDR1 and CDR2 are MGHDK and SYGVNS. This CDR3 comprises 14 residues. With 5 bases clipped from V and 8 bases from J, the junction kept 5 bases outside the gene matches.

This chain uses TRBV29-1 with TRBJ2-3, with D tentatively TRBD1 (5 bases). Trimming pared 4 bases from V and 1 base from J, leaving 9 bases between. This CDR3 contains 13 residues. CDR1 and CDR2 (germline): SQVTM, ANQGSEA. CDR3 in amino acids: CSVVGRGTDTQYF. In DNA form, the CDR3 reads TGCAGCGTTGTTGGCAGGGGCACAGATACGCAGTATTTT.

J is TRBJ2-5 and V is TRBV9, with D maybe TRBD1 (6 bases). The CDR3 extends over 16 amino acids. The germline V gene has CDR1 SGDLS and CDR2 YYNGEE. V dropped 4 bases and J dropped 2 bases, with 18 bases sitting between them. The DNA for the CDR3 is TGTGCCAGCAGCCCCCCGACAGGTGGACTGCAAGAGACCCAGTACTTC. Protein: CASSPPTGGLQETQYF.

The chain links TRBV6-5 to TRBJ2-5, with 7 nucleotides matching TRBD1. In germline, CDR1 is MNHEY, CDR2 SVGAGI. The trim removed 4 bases at V and 1 base at J, leaving 9 bases unmatched. The CDR3 has 16 residues. In DNA, the CDR3 is TGTGCCAGCAGTTTCAGGACAGGCGCTCGCCAAGAGACCCAGTACTTC. Encoded protein: CASSFRTGARQETQYF.

The chain links TRBV4-2 to TRBJ2-6; D may be TRBD1 (6 bases). Germline CDR1 LGHNA, CDR2 YNFKEQ. This CDR3 contains 18 residues. The V end was cut by 0 bases, the J end by 0 bases, with 12 bases between. The CDR3 DNA reads TGTGCCAGCAGCCAAGATTTAGGGGGTGGCTCTGGGGCCAACGTCCTGACTTTC. This gives the protein CASSQDLGGGSGANVLTF.

This sequence joins TRBV15 and TRBJ1-5, with D maybe TRBD1 (6 bases). V lost 0 bases and J 1 base, leaving 10 bases between the germline ends. Germline V gene sequence: CDR1 LNHNV, CDR2 YYDKDF (reference sequence). The CDR3 covers 16 residues. The CDR3 nucleotides are TGTGCCACCAGCAGAGATGGGGGGGCGAGCAATCAGCCCCAGCATTTT. Translation gives CATSRDGGASNQPQHF.

The rearrangement uses TRBV30 and TRBJ1-6; D is unresolved. The germline V and J ends were trimmed by 4 bases and 7 bases, with 5 bases remaining between them. Germline CDR1 and CDR2: GTSNPN and SVGIG (reference sequence). The CDR3 runs to 11 residues. CDR3 DNA sequence: TGTGCCTGGAATGGGAATTCACCCCTCCACTTT. This sequence encodes CAWNGNSPLHF.

The chain combines TRBV30 with TRBJ1-4; D gene unclear. Per the germline V gene, CDR1 is GTSNPN and CDR2 is SVGIG (reference sequence). V was clipped by 8 bases and J by 4 bases, with 8 bases between them. The CDR3 loop spans 11 amino acids. The CDR3 sequence is CAGRGNEKLFF. The CDR3 coding sequence is TGTGCCGGACGGGGTAATGAAAAACTGTTTTTT.

The chain employs TRBV30 and TRBJ1-4; 7 bases align to TRBD1. This CDR3 comprises 14 residues. J was trimmed by 4 bases and V by 1 base; bases with no gene match: 3. Germline V CDR1 and CDR2: GTSNPN, SVGIG (reference sequence). In nucleotides, the CDR3 is TGTGCCTGGAGTGGGGACAGCCATAATGAAAAACTGTTTTTT. This encodes CAWSGDSHNEKLFF. The full variable domain, its missing parts supplied by reference TRBV30 and TRBJ1-4, is SQTIHQWPATLVQPVGSPLSLECTVEGTSNPNLYWYRQAAGRGLQLLFYSVGIGQISSEVPQNLSASRPQDRQFILSSKKLLLSDSGFYLCAWSGDSHNEKLFFGSGTQLSVL.

This chain links TRBV29-1 with TRBJ2-5; 7 bases line up with TRBD1. With 2 bases clipped from V and 2 bases from J, the junction kept 2 bases outside the gene matches. In germline, CDR1 is SQVTM, CDR2 ANQGSEA. This CDR3 has 13 residues. CDR3 region: CSVETGEQETQYF. The CDR3 DNA sequence: TGCAGCGTTGAAACAGGGGAACAAGAGACCCAGTACTTC.

J is TRBJ2-1 and V is TRBV6-6, with D hard to call. The CDR3 covers 14 residues. Germline V gives CDR1 MNHNY, CDR2 SVGAGI (reference sequence). V lost 6 bases and J 3 bases, leaving 12 bases between the germline ends. The CDR3 bases are TGTGCCAGCAGACCGGACGGCAACTACAATGAGCAGTTCTTC. Its translation is CASRPDGNYNEQFF.

This clone has a single count. The chain couples TRBV27 to TRBJ1-6; weak D call: TRBD1 (5 bases). With 3 bases removed from V and 4 bases from J, the gap between germline ends came to 10 bases. The CDR3 loop spans 15 amino acids. Germline CDR1 reads MNHEY; CDR2 reads SMNVEV (reference sequence). CDR3 in amino acids: CASSLPQGYNSPLHF. The CDR3 nucleotides are TGTGCCAGCAGTTTGCCGCAGGGATATAATTCACCCCTCCACTTT.

V is TRBV9 and J is TRBJ1-5, with no clear D. CDR3 length: 13 residues. V was clipped by 3 bases and J by 0 bases, with 4 bases between them. Per germline, CDR1 SGDLS and CDR2 YYNGEE. The CDR3 bases are TGTGCCAGCAGCGCCAGTAGCAATCAGCCCCAGCATTTT. This gives the protein CASSASSNQPQHF.

V gene TRBV5-1 combines with J gene TRBJ2-3; D tentatively reads TRBD1 or TRBD2 (6 bases each). Germline assignment: CDR1 SGHRS and CDR2 YFSETQ. Deletions cut 0 bases from V and 4 bases from J, with 12 bases between. This CDR3 is built from 15 residues. In DNA, the CDR3 is TGCGCCAGCAGCTTGGTTTCAGGGGAGGCAGATACGCAGTATTTT. Translated: CASSLVSGEADTQYF.